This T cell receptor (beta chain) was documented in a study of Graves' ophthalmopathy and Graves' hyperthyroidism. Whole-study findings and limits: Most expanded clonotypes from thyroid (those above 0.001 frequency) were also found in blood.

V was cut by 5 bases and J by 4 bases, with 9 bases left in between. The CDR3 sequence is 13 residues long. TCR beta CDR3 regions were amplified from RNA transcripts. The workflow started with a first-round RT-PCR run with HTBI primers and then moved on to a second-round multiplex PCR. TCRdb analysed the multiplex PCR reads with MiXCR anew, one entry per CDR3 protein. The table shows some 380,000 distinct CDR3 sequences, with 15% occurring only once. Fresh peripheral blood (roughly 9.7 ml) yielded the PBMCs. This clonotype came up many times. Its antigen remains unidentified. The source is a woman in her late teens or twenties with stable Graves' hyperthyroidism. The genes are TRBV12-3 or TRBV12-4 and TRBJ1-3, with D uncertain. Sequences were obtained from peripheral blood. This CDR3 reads CASSTSTGNTIYF. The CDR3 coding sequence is TGTGCCAGCAGTACATCGACAGGAAACACCATATATTTT.